This T cell receptor beta chain emerged from a study of cytomegalovirus exposure and HLA in healthy donors. The count of this clone is one. What it binds is unknown. Researchers ran the PCR with 60 Vbeta and 13 Jbeta primers. Using immunoSEQ multiplex PCR, the repertoire was profiled, and TCRdb retains in-frame clones only, with some absent. The sample records a few hundred thousand clones, nearly 95% being singletons. The length of the CDR3 is 15 residues. The germline CDR1 and CDR2 sequences are SGHNT and YYREEE (reference sequence). V lost 1 base to trimming and J lost 10 bases; unmatched junction nucleotides: 8. The study's findings and limits: Differences between HLA loci emerged in a later analysis of TCR association rates, with DRB1 most and HLA-C fewest. Some V segments, TRBV6-2 and TRBV6-3 among them, were indistinguishable and were therefore excluded.

The TCR sequence derives from a girl under 10 years old in good health and CMV-seronegative. V is TRBV5-4 and J is TRBJ1-6, with TRBD1 matching over 7 bases. The sequenced sample was PBMCs. The CDR3 nucleotides are TGTGCCAGCAGCTTGATAGGGGGCGCTGAATCACCCCTCCACTTT. This sequence encodes CASSLIGGAESPLHF.